Here is one TCR beta chain with its context. What it binds is not known. This entry belongs to a study of OX40 agonist ivuxolimab in advanced cancers. Sequencing was performed with immunoSEQ multiplex PCR; in TCRdb, only in-frame clones are kept and a portion is missing. The sample has more than 45,000 clones; about 88% are singletons. Study observations and caveats: CD4+ T cells averaged fewer expanded clones than CD8+ T cells.

The J segment lost 14 bases and the V segment lost 3 bases, leaving 11 bases of the junction unmatched. The germline CDR1 and CDR2 sequences are SGHTA and FQGNSA. CDR3 length: 13 amino acids. The TCR comes from an adult with an advanced solid tumor such as melanoma, head and neck, liver or kidney cancer. J is TRBJ1-1 and V is TRBV7-2; 8 bases are a match to TRBD1. The sequenced sample was CD4+ or CD8+ T cells sorted from blood, obtained in a trial of the OX40 agonist ivuxolimab. The DNA for the CDR3 is TGTGCCAGCAGCTTGGACCCTGGGACAGGTCCCTTCTTT. Its protein is CASSLDPGTGPFF.